Listed below are T cell receptor beta chains from one sample, sequenced in a study of response to subunit inactivated influenza vaccine. MiXCR, run by TCRdb on the RT-PCR reads, gives a single entry per CDR3 protein. The sample comprises hundreds of thousands of distinct CDR3 sequences, less than 10% of which are singletons, and 13% rests with the top ten. Sequenced here: PBMCs from blood, sampled about 23 months after vaccination. The receptor source for this set is a man aged 50 to 69 who received an inactivated influenza vaccine. The conserved cysteine and the conserved F or W are not part of the CDR3 here. The order of the fields is V gene, J gene, CDR3 protein.

v_gene: TRBV5-1; j_gene: TRBJ2-5; CDR3aa: ASSGGAQNGETQY
v_gene: TRBV20-1; j_gene: TRBJ2-3; CDR3aa: SASPPGRNTDTQY
v_gene: TRBV20-1; j_gene: TRBJ2-5; CDR3aa: SARNPTQRTQY
v_gene: TRBV20-1; j_gene: TRBJ1-5; CDR3aa: SAGQGADQPQH
v_gene: TRBV29-1; j_gene: TRBJ2-1; CDR3aa: SVEERLAGAGEQF
v_gene: TRBV7-2; j_gene: TRBJ2-7; CDR3aa: ASSLSHPAYEQY
v_gene: TRBV5-1; j_gene: TRBJ2-1; CDR3aa: ASSWDRNYNEQF
v_gene: TRBV6-2/TRBV6-3; j_gene: TRBJ2-1; CDR3aa: ASSDLGGSYNEQF
v_gene: TRBV12-3/TRBV12-4; j_gene: TRBJ2-2; CDR3aa: ASSLLAGGPPGELF
v_gene: TRBV7-2; j_gene: TRBJ2-1; CDR3aa: ASSLIRGYNEQF
v_gene: TRBV7-2; j_gene: TRBJ2-7; CDR3aa: ASSPGQGEVYEQY
v_gene: TRBV5-6; j_gene: TRBJ2-5; CDR3aa: ASSSDYQETQY
v_gene: TRBV30; j_gene: TRBJ2-1; CDR3aa: AWSRGATYEQF
v_gene: TRBV12-3/TRBV12-4; j_gene: TRBJ2-2; CDR3aa: ASSLRQLNTGELF
v_gene: TRBV29-1; j_gene: TRBJ1-1; CDR3aa: SVGQGTEAF
v_gene: TRBV9; j_gene: TRBJ2-7; CDR3aa: ASSVAGGPSYEQY
v_gene: TRBV10-3; j_gene: TRBJ2-1; CDR3aa: AISEGGGEPNEQF
v_gene: TRBV5-6; j_gene: TRBJ2-3; CDR3aa: ASSLGGRTTDTQY
v_gene: TRBV27; j_gene: TRBJ2-5; CDR3aa: ASGHGRETQY
v_gene: TRBV20-1; j_gene: TRBJ2-3; CDR3aa: SARGTRAGRTDTQY
v_gene: TRBV6-1; j_gene: TRBJ2-1; CDR3aa: ASSRATSYNEQF
v_gene: TRBV20-1; j_gene: TRBJ2-7; CDR3aa: SASPAGTGVSEQY
v_gene: TRBV25-1; j_gene: TRBJ1-2; CDR3aa: ASSVRTGVGYT
v_gene: TRBV2; j_gene: TRBJ1-5; CDR3aa: ASSDRGGSNQPQH
v_gene: TRBV29-1; j_gene: TRBJ2-7; CDR3aa: SVYGLAGVGALEQY
v_gene: TRBV28; j_gene: TRBJ1-1; CDR3aa: ASRTGFYSTEAF
v_gene: TRBV28; j_gene: TRBJ2-5; CDR3aa: ASSLGLHRGETQY
v_gene: TRBV20-1; j_gene: TRBJ2-1; CDR3aa: SARLGLAGGPQAYNEQF
v_gene: TRBV20-1; j_gene: TRBJ2-2; CDR3aa: SARSPGAVGELF